These 31 T cell receptor beta chains were sequenced from one sample in a study of T-cell reconstitution after alpha-beta-depleted transplantation in children. As it was prepared, the TCRbeta library received unique molecular identifiers. Each CDR3 protein gets one entry after TCRdb re-called the PCR reads with MiXCR. The sample has about 510,000 distinct CDR3 sequences, roughly 10% seen once. The sequenced sample was PBMCs, mostly from graft donor cells, obtained 180 days after TCRalphabeta/CD19-depleted stem cell transplant. Source of these receptors: a female patient between 2 and 15 years old who had a stem cell transplant for aplastic anemia, so the T cells may come from the graft donor.

V and J are TRBV7-9 and TRBJ2-2, with D tentatively TRBD2 (6 bases). The CDR3 consists of 16 residues. Between the trimmed V and J ends, which lost 5 bases and 3 bases, there was a span of 16 bases. CDR1 and CDR2 (germline): SEHNR, FQNEAQ (reference sequence). This chain's CDR3 is CASSPHGTLYTGELFF. CDR3 nucleotides: TGTGCCAGCAGCCCGCACGGGACTCTCTACACCGGGGAGCTGTTTTTT.

This clonotype was seen repeatedly, ten times or more. CDR3 sequence: CASRRDAEQYF. CDR3 bases: TGTGCCAGCAGAAGGGATGCCGAGCAGTACTTC. This rearrangement joins TRBV2 to TRBJ2-7; D unresolved. The CDR3 covers 11 residues. Trimming removed 6 bases at V and 6 bases at J, with 9 bases between. CDR1 is SNHLY and CDR2 is FYNNEI in the germline V gene.

In this sample, this clonotype turned up many times. J is TRBJ2-2 and V is TRBV10-3, with TRBD2 matching 13 bases. This CDR3 contains 22 residues. CDR1 ENHRY and CDR2 SYGVKD come from the germline V gene. The V gene end was trimmed by 0 bases and the J gene end by 0 bases; junction bases not matched to a gene: 13. The CDR3 spells CAISESLLAGGPLGTNTGELFF. The CDR3 nucleotides are TGTGCCATCAGTGAGTCGCTACTAGCGGGAGGGCCCCTGGGAACGAACACCGGGGAGCTGTTTTTT.

The rearrangement joins TRBV5-1 to TRBJ2-3; no firm D call. Between the trimmed V and J ends, which lost 0 bases and 6 bases, there was a span of 5 bases. CDR1 is SGHRS, CDR2 YFSETQ, per germline. The CDR3 runs to 12 residues. The CDR3 spells CASSLAHDTQYF. The CDR3 DNA is TGCGCCAGCAGCTTGGCCCATGATACGCAGTATTTT. Using reference TRBV5-1 and TRBJ2-3 for the parts outside the CDR3, the full variable domain is KAGVTQTPRYLIKTRGQQVTLSCSPISGHRSVSWYQQTPGQGLQFLFEYFSETQRNKGNFPGRFSGRQFSNSRSEMNVSTLELGDSALYLCASSLAHDTQYFGPGTRLTVL.

The DNA of the CDR3 is TGTGCCAGCTCACCAGCCAGGGGGCTCTATCAGCCCCAGCATTTT. Protein: CASSPARGLYQPQHF. V gene TRBV18 combines with J gene TRBJ1-5; 8 positions agree with TRBD1. CDR1 and CDR2 from the germline V gene are KGHSH and LQKENI. The CDR3 has 15 amino acids. With V trimmed by 2 bases and J by 5 bases, 5 bases remained unmatched.

The CDR3 DNA is TGTGCCAGCCGTTGGGAGGGTAACACTGAAGCTTTCTTT. Translating it yields CASRWEGNTEAFF. The chain carries TRBV27 and TRBJ1-1; D unclear. The germline V gene encodes CDR1 MNHEY and CDR2 SMNVEV (reference sequence). V was pared by 8 bases and J by 2 bases, with 12 bases between. CDR3 length: 13 amino acids.

There are many counts of this clonotype. The genes are TRBV12-3 or TRBV12-4 and TRBJ2-1; tentative D call: TRBD2 (6 bases). The CDR3 has 15 amino acids. With 5 bases removed from V and 8 bases from J, the gap between germline ends came to 19 bases. The CDR3 loop is CASSPFPTRGDEQFF. DNA of the CDR3: TGTGCCAGCAGTCCCTTCCCGACTAGGGGCGATGAGCAGTTCTTC.

A few counts support this clonotype. The genes are TRBV6-1 and TRBJ1-2; D not certain. The CDR3 is 16 amino acids. The germline V and J ends were trimmed by 6 bases and 7 bases, with 24 bases remaining between them. Germline V gene sequence: CDR1 MNHNS, CDR2 SASEGT. The CDR3 DNA reads TGTGCCAGCAGAACTACAATTACGGGTCATGGAGGTGGCTACACCTTC. It yields the protein CASRTTITGHGGGYTF.

This clonotype was seen many times. The chain is built from TRBV27 and TRBJ2-6; D tentatively fits TRBD1 or TRBD2 (5 bases each). The CDR3 is made up of 18 amino acids. The ends were cut back, 3 bases at V and 0 bases at J, with 15 bases in the middle. CDR1 and CDR2 (germline): MNHEY, SMNVEV (reference sequence). The CDR3 DNA sequence: TGTGCCAGCAGTTTCCTGGGATCGGGGACCTCTGGGGCCAACGTCCTGACTTTC. Translating gives CASSFLGSGTSGANVLTF.

This clonotype was seen a few times. This chain connects TRBV5-1 to TRBJ1-5; D is undetermined. Germline-derived CDR1 and CDR2 are SGHRS and YFSETQ. The CDR3 is 15 amino acids. V was pared by 0 bases and J by 4 bases, with 11 bases between. CDR3: CASSLGLSENQPQHF. The CDR3 DNA reads as TGCGCCAGCAGCTTGGGCCTTTCAGAGAATCAGCCCCAGCATTTT.

The rearrangement links TRBV30 to TRBJ2-7; tentative D call: TRBD2 (6 bases). The CDR3 contains 14 residues. Germline V gene sequence: CDR1 GTSNPN, CDR2 SVGIG (reference sequence). Trimming cost V 5 bases and J 4 bases, with 18 bases left between them. The DNA for the CDR3 is TGTGCCTGGTTACCGGAGGGCCCGGGATACGAGCAGTACTTC. Protein sequence: CAWLPEGPGYEQYF. Full variable domain (rest looked up from reference TRBV30 and TRBJ2-7): SQTIHQWPATLVQPVGSPLSLECTVEGTSNPNLYWYRQAAGRGLQLLFYSVGIGQISSEVPQNLSASRPQDRQFILSSKKLLLSDSGFYLCAWLPEGPGYEQYFGPGTRLTVT.

This clonotype was seen a few times. V gene TRBV12-3 or TRBV12-4 combines with J gene TRBJ2-1, with TRBD2 matching 10 bases. V was clipped by 3 bases and J by 10 bases; unmatched bases: 9. There are 15 residues in the CDR3. The CDR3 protein is CASSFRLAGVTEQFF. Written as DNA, the CDR3 is TGTGCCAGCAGTTTTAGGCTAGCGGGAGTCACAGAGCAGTTCTTC.

The table lists this clonotype with a few counts. The rearrangement joins TRBV12-3 or TRBV12-4 to TRBJ1-4; a possible D gene is TRBD1 (5 bases). CDR3 length: 14 amino acids. V was trimmed by 6 bases and J by 7 bases, leaving 15 bases between them. CDR3 sequence (DNA): TGTGCCAGCAGCCGGGCCGGGAGGGGTGAAAAACTGTTTTTT. It encodes CASSRAGRGEKLFF.

Many counts were recorded for this clonotype. The gene calls are TRBV19 and TRBJ1-2; D not resolved. Germline V gene data show CDR1 as LNHDA and CDR2 as SQIVND (reference sequence). V lost 4 bases to trimming and J lost 6 bases, with 6 bases between them. The CDR3 spans 11 residues. The CDR3 protein is CASSKRDGYTF. CDR3 DNA: TGTGCCAGTAGTAAGCGGGATGGCTACACCTTC.

This clonotype was found a few times. The chain links TRBV28 to TRBJ2-5; no reliable D call. The CDR3 runs to 14 residues. CDR1 and CDR2 from the germline V gene are MDHEN and SYDVKM. Trimming shortened V by 7 bases and J by 5 bases, and 17 bases separated the two germline ends. This CDR3 is CASTPSWASETQYF. The CDR3 DNA is TGTGCCAGCACTCCCTCTTGGGCATCCGAGACCCAGTACTTC. Supplemented by reference TRBV28 and TRBJ2-5, the full variable domain reads DVKVTQSSRYLVKRTGEKVFLECVQDMDHENMFWYRQDPGLGLRLIYFSYDVKMKEKGDIPEGYSVSREKKERFSLILESASTNQTSMYLCASTPSWASETQYFGPGTRLLVL.

This clonotype was counted only a few times. V is TRBV28 and J is TRBJ1-5, with D possibly being TRBD1 (5 bases). V was trimmed by 1 base and J by 15 bases, leaving 13 bases between them. Germline V gives CDR1 MDHEN, CDR2 SYDVKM. The CDR3 length is 12 residues. CDR3 residues: CASSLYEGRGHF. In DNA form, the CDR3 reads TGTGCCAGCAGTTTATATGAGGGGAGGGGGCATTTT.

J is TRBJ1-3 and V is TRBV18; D not certain. This CDR3 spans 12 amino acids. The germline CDR1 and CDR2 sequences are KGHSH and LQKENI. V was trimmed by 2 bases and J by 2 bases, leaving 1 base between them. CDR3 coding DNA: TGTGCCAGCTCACCAGCTGGAAACACCATATATTTT. It codes for CASSPAGNTIYF.

This clonotype was detected a few times. This chain connects TRBV20-1 to TRBJ2-2; 7 bases fit TRBD1. J gave up 4 bases and V 1 base, and 6 bases lay outside the gene matches. CDR1 is DFQATT, CDR2 SNEGSKA, per germline (reference sequence). The CDR3 contains 15 residues. This CDR3 reads CSARALQGTTGELFF. Here the CDR3 DNA reads TGCAGTGCTAGAGCCTTACAGGGGACCACCGGGGAGCTGTTTTTT.

This clonotype was seen more than once but under ten times. This rearrangement joins TRBV7-2 to TRBJ2-1; D gene uncertain. The CDR3 covers 15 residues. CDR1 is SGHTA and CDR2 is FQGNSA in the germline V gene. V was clipped by 1 base and J by 0 bases, with 7 bases between them. The DNA for the CDR3 is TGTGCCAGCAGCTTAGAACTGGGCTCCTACAATGAGCAGTTCTTC. It specifies CASSLELGSYNEQFF.

This clonotype came up a few times. V is TRBV5-1 and J is TRBJ2-3; possibly TRBD2 for D (6 bases). Trimming pared 1 base from V and 1 base from J, leaving 10 bases between. Per germline, CDR1 SGHRS and CDR2 YFSETQ. This CDR3 spans 15 amino acids. CDR3 coding DNA: TGCGCCAGCAGCTTGATGGGACTTGGCACAGATACGCAGTATTTT. It yields the protein CASSLMGLGTDTQYF.

The gene calls are TRBV5-1 and TRBJ2-3; 11 bases match TRBD1. Germline V lookup: CDR1 SGHRS, CDR2 YFSETQ. The junction had 8 bases not matched to a gene; V was cut back by 4 bases and J by 4 bases. The CDR3 is made up of 16 amino acids. This CDR3 is CASSLSRTGGADTQYF. The CDR3, as DNA: TGCGCCAGCAGCCTGTCCCGGACAGGGGGCGCAGATACGCAGTATTTT.

This clonotype came up many times. The rearrangement links TRBV29-1 to TRBJ1-2; D may be TRBD1 (5 bases). Germline V gives CDR1 SQVTM, CDR2 ANQGSEA. The CDR3 is 16 amino acids. Trimming stripped 0 bases from V and 2 bases from J, with 16 bases between. The CDR3 coding sequence is TGCAGCGTTGAAGATCTGGCCAGGGCGATAAACTATGGCTACACCTTC. This translates into CSVEDLARAINYGYTF.

The chain links TRBV7-9 to TRBJ2-7; TRBD1 matches at 7 bases. With V trimmed by 6 bases and J by 2 bases, 4 bases remained unmatched. The CDR3 runs to 13 residues. Germline CDR1 SEHNR, CDR2 FQNEAQ (reference sequence). The CDR3, as DNA: TGTGCCAGCAGAGGACAGGAGACCTACGAGCAGTACGTC. Protein sequence: CASRGQETYEQYV.

The V call is TRBV7-8, the J call TRBJ2-2, with TRBD1 matching over 7 bases. The CDR3 is 15 amino acids. Germline trimming cut 2 bases from V and 6 bases from J; bases unmatched to any gene: 6. Germline V gene lookup returns CDR1 SGHVS and CDR2 FQNEAQ. CDR3 DNA sequence: TGTGCCAGCAGCTTAACAGGGGTGGTTGCCGGGGAGCTGTTTTTT. Protein: CASSLTGVVAGELFF.

V usage is TRBV10-3 and J usage is TRBJ1-4, with 11 bases identical to TRBD1. Looked up from germline, CDR1 is ENHRY and CDR2 is SYGVKD. The CDR3 sequence is 16 residues long. Unmatched junction bases numbered 7, after V lost 2 bases and J lost 8 bases. The CDR3 sequence: CAISEPGTGGAEKLFF. In DNA, the CDR3 is TGTGCCATCAGTGAGCCCGGGACAGGGGGTGCGGAAAAACTGTTTTTT.

This clonotype was seen at least ten times. The chain carries TRBV20-1 and TRBJ2-3, with D perhaps being TRBD1 or TRBD2 (5 bases each). The germline V gene has CDR1 DFQATT and CDR2 SNEGSKA (reference sequence). The CDR3 is 15 amino acids. Trimming cost V 0 bases and J 2 bases, with 12 bases left between them. CDR3: CSARDPGTSTDTQYF. The CDR3 DNA is TGCAGTGCTAGAGATCCCGGGACCTCCACAGATACGCAGTATTTT.

This clonotype was observed a handful of times. As DNA, the CDR3 is TGTGCCAGCAGCTTAGACGCCAGTCCCGCAGATACGCAGTATTTT. Its translation is CASSLDASPADTQYF. The chain has TRBV7-2 and TRBJ2-3; D not certain. The germline V gene has CDR1 SGHTA and CDR2 FQGNSA. This CDR3 is built from 15 residues. Trimming stripped 1 base from V and 4 bases from J, with 12 bases between.

The chain recombines TRBV4-1 with TRBJ2-1, with 14 bases matching TRBD2. The germline gives CDR1 MGHRA, CDR2 YSYEKL. Trimming took 0 bases from V and 10 from J; bases not matched to a gene: 11. The CDR3 runs 18 residues. CDR3 loop: CASSQDPGLAGATWEQFF. In nucleotides, the CDR3 is TGCGCCAGCAGCCAAGATCCGGGACTAGCGGGAGCCACCTGGGAGCAGTTCTTC.

This sequence joins TRBV18 and TRBJ2-5, with D unclear. CDR3 length equals 13 residues. V was trimmed by 0 bases and J by 4 bases, leaving 6 bases between them. The germline V gene has CDR1 KGHSH and CDR2 LQKENI. CDR3 sequence reads: CASSPPFGETQYF. The CDR3 nucleotides read TGTGCCAGCTCACCACCCTTTGGAGAGACCCAGTACTTC.

The chain recombines TRBV9 with TRBJ2-7, with 8 positions matching TRBD2. With V trimmed by 6 bases and J by 5 bases, 10 bases remained unmatched. This CDR3 spans 14 amino acids. Looked up from germline, CDR1 is SGDLS and CDR2 is YYNGEE. CDR3 loop: CASTRGTRKDEQYF. DNA for the CDR3: TGTGCCAGCACCCGCGGGACTAGGAAGGACGAGCAGTACTTC.

This clonotype occurred a few times. This chain uses TRBV20-1 with TRBJ2-1; perhaps TRBD2 as D (7 bases). CDR1 and CDR2 (germline): DFQATT, SNEGSKA (reference sequence). The CDR3 extends over 14 amino acids. Trimming took off 1 base at V and 4 bases at J, with 11 bases between the two ends. DNA for the CDR3: TGCAGTGCTAGAGTAGGGGGGGTATACAATGAGCAGTTCTTC. As protein: CSARVGGVYNEQFF.